This TCR beta chain originates from a study of blood T cells in healthy people across ages. The study's findings and limits: Estimates based on one million T cells were treated as lower bounds. Per million T cells, TCR beta diversity dropped about linearly as age rose.

Peripheral blood samples of 9 to 10 milliliters were drawn from each donor. Sample-barcoded 5' priming and a J-beta primer mix drove a second PCR of roughly 6 to 12 cycles. The study obtained at least 2.5 million CDR3-containing paired-end reads from every sample. From the 5' RACE reads, TCRdb called clonotypes with MiXCR, one entry per CDR3 protein. Of 1.5 million to 2 million distinct CDR3 sequences in the sample, about 49% are singletons; the top ten hold less than 2.5%. As for this clonotype: Its antigen is undetermined.

The ends lost 2 bases at V and 7 bases at J; junction bases unmatched: 4. Germline V gene lookup returns CDR1 MGHRA and CDR2 YSYEKL. This CDR3 is 15 amino acids long. The J gene is TRBJ2-3, the V gene TRBV4-1; 12 bases line up with TRBD2. The TCR was taken from a woman in her thirties or forties in good health. The specimen was blood. CDR3: CASSQLAGGPNTQYF. CDR3 bases: TGCGCCAGCAGCCAACTAGCGGGAGGGCCGAATACGCAGTATTTT.